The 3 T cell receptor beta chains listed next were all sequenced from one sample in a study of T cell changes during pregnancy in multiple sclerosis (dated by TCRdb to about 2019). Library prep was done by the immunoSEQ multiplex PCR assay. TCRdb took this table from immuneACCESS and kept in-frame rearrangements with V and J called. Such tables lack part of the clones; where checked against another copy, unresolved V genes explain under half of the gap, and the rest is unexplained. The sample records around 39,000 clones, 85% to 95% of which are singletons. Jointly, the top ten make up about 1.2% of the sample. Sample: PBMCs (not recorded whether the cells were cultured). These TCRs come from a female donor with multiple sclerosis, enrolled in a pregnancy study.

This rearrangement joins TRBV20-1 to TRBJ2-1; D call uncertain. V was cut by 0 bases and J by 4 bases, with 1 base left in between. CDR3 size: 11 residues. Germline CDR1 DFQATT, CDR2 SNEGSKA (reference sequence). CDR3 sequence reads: CSAREYNEQFF. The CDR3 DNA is TGCAGTGCTAGAGAATACAATGAGCAGTTCTTC.

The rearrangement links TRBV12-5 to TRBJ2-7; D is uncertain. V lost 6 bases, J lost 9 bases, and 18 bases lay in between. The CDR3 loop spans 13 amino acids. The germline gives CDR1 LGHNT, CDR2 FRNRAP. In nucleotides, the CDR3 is TGTGCTAGTGGATCGACGCAACAGCTGGGGCAGTACTTC. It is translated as CASGSTQQLGQYF.

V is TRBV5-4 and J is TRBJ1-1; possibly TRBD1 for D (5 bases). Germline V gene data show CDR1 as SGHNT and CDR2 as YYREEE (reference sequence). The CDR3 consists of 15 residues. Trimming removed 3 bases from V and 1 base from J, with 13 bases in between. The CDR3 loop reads CASSSATAANTEAFF. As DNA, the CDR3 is TGTGCCAGCAGCTCGGCGACAGCGGCGAACACTGAAGCTTTCTTT.